A selection of T cell receptor beta chains follows, all from one sample in a study of cytomegalovirus exposure and HLA in healthy donors. The protocol was immunoSEQ multiplex PCR, while the TCRdb copy is restricted to in-frame clones and leaves out a portion. Counted here are 150,000 or so clones, over 75% occurring once; the ten biggest clones make up 5.6%. The sample comprised PBMCs. Receptor source: a middle-aged woman in good health and CMV-seropositive. Each CDR3 is given with its conserved first and last residue. A D gene is named only where the DNA matches it firmly. Clone sizes are given selectively: once, few, many, or a class where the clone is expanded.

j_call d_call v_call clone_size cdr3_nt cdr3_aa
TRBJ2-3 TRBD2 TRBV7-2 - TGTGCCAGCAGCTCACTAGCGGGAGGAGGGGATACGCAGTATTTT CASSSLAGGGDTQYF
TRBJ2-3 - TRBV6-5 - TGTGCCAGCAGTCCGGGTTCTAGCACAGATACGCAGTATTTT CASSPGSSTDTQYF
TRBJ2-3 - TRBV28 - TGTGCCAGCAGTCCGGTTTGGGGGCCCCTAGATACGCAGTATTTT CASSPVWGPLDTQYF
TRBJ2-1 - TRBV9 - TGTGCCAGCAGCGTAGCTCTGGGATGGGGCGATGAGCAGTTCTTC CASSVALGWGDEQFF
TRBJ1-5 - TRBV30 - TGTGCCTGGAGTGGGACCGCAGCTACAGGTCTCTATCAGCCCCAGCATTTT CAWSGTAATGLYQPQHF
TRBJ2-7 - TRBV27 - TGTGCCAGCAGTTTAGGAGAATCTCTGGCCTACGAGCAGTACTTC CASSLGESLAYEQYF
TRBJ2-1 TRBD2 TRBV2 - TGTGCCAGCAGTGAAGTGGTTGGTGGGCTAGCGGGGAGTTTATGGAATGAGCAGTTCTTC CASSEVVGGLAGSLWNEQFF
TRBJ1-1 - TRBV5-1 - TGCGCCAGCAGCTTGATGCGGGCACGGAACACTGAAGCTTTCTTT CASSLMRARNTEAFF
TRBJ2-2 - TRBV27 - TGTGCCAGCAGTTTCGGGACAACGAACACCGGGGAGCTGTTTTTT CASSFGTTNTGELFF
TRBJ2-7 - TRBV10-2 - TGCGCCAGCAGCGTGGAGATCGAGCAGTACTTC CASSVEIEQYF
TRBJ2-2 TRBD2 TRBV2 - TGTGCCAGCACCCCGGGAACTAGCGGGATGTTGGGCGGGGAGCTGTTTTTT CASTPGTSGMLGGELFF
TRBJ2-1 TRBD2 TRBV10-3 - TGTGCCATCAGTCCCTCCGCGGGGGACCCCTACAATGAGCAGTTCTTC CAISPSAGDPYNEQFF
TRBJ1-2 - TRBV5-4 - TGTGCCAGCAGCTTACCAAGGGGGGGCCCCCACTATGGCTACACCTTC CASSLPRGGPHYGYTF
TRBJ1-4 - TRBV28 - TGTGCCAGCAGCTTATGGGGAGGAGGTACTAATGAAAAACTGTTTTTT CASSLWGGGTNEKLFF
TRBJ2-7 TRBD2 TRBV5-1 - TGCGCCAGCAGCACAGCGGGGTCCTACGAGCAGTACTTC CASSTAGSYEQYF
TRBJ2-5 - TRBV7-7 once TGTGCTAGCAGCCCTCAGCCTAGCCAAGAGACCCAGTACTTC CASSPQPSQETQYF
TRBJ2-7 TRBD2 TRBV2 - TGTGCCAGCCTTCTAGCGGGAGTTGGCGAGCAGTACTTC CASLLAGVGEQYF
TRBJ2-1 - TRBV6-4 - TGTGCCGCCCCCTCACCGGGGGAAAGAACCAATGAGCAGTTCTTC CAAPSPGERTNEQFF
TRBJ1-5 TRBD1 TRBV6-1 - TGTGCCAGCAGTGACGAGACAGGGAGCAATCAGCCCCAGCATTTT CASSDETGSNQPQHF
TRBJ2-4 TRBD1 TRBV2 - TGTGCCAGCACTCCGGACAGGGTCGAAAACATTCAGTACTTC CASTPDRVENIQYF
TRBJ1-3 - TRBV30 - TGTGCCTGGAGTCCCCCGGACATTTACTCTGGAAACACCATATATTTT CAWSPPDIYSGNTIYF
TRBJ2-7 TRBD2 TRBV4-1 once TGCGCCAGCAGCCAAGTGGATGGCGGGAGGGGTACCTACGAGCAGTACTTC CASSQVDGGRGTYEQYF
TRBJ1-3 - TRBV5-1 - TGCGCCAGCAGCTTGGGTGCAGGGGATGGAAACACCATATATTTT CASSLGAGDGNTIYF
TRBJ1-2 TRBD1 TRBV28 - TGTGCCAGCACCCCGGGGGCGACAGGGGCTGGCTACACCTTC CASTPGATGAGYTF
TRBJ2-3 - TRBV4-1 - TGCGCCAGCAGCCAAGGGTACGGAGAACTCACAGATACGCAGTATTTT CASSQGYGELTDTQYF
TRBJ1-2 TRBD1 TRBV2 - TGTGCCAGCAGACAGGGGGGGGGCTACACCTTC CASRQGGGYTF
TRBJ2-1 TRBD1 TRBV11-1 - TGTGCCAGCAGCTTAGCGCTCGCAGGGGGTCGGAATGAGCAGTTCTTC CASSLALAGGRNEQFF
TRBJ1-5 - TRBV28 once TGTGCCAGCACAGATTATAGCAATCAGCCCCAGCATTTT CASTDYSNQPQHF